This T cell receptor beta chain was sequenced during a study of cytomegalovirus exposure and HLA in healthy donors. The repertoire was sequenced with immunoSEQ multiplex PCR; TCRdb's copy has only in-frame clones and lacks some. This sample has 66,000 or so clones, with approximately 96% found just once. The CDR3 contains 16 residues. V shed 2 bases and J 4 bases; nucleotides not matched to a gene: 7. Germline V CDR1 and CDR2: MNHEY, SVGAGI. This TCR was sampled from a woman younger than 30 in good health and CMV-seropositive. The rearrangement joins TRBV6-5 to TRBJ2-3; 9 nucleotides match TRBD1. The sample comprised PBMCs. This CDR3 is CASSYLSTGGADTQYF. Here the CDR3 DNA reads TGTGCCAGCAGTTACCTAAGCACAGGGGGCGCAGATACGCAGTATTTT.